This record concerns one T cell receptor (beta chain) sequence. This entry belongs to a study of blood T cell repertoires in COVID-19. Study information: Spain, Italy and the United States supplied samples that represented acute and convalescent COVID-19.

Generated by immunoSEQ multiplex PCR, the TCRdb table keeps only in-frame clones and is missing some. The sample gives about 40,000 clones, approximately 90% of which show up once; about 15% is in the top ten. The CDR3 spans 15 residues. V lost 6 bases to trimming and J lost 7 bases; unmatched junction nucleotides: 14. The germline V gene has CDR1 SQVTM and CDR2 ANQGSEA. The sample was peripheral blood. The sequence was obtained from a young woman in a cohort sampled during active COVID-19. V is TRBV29-1 and J is TRBJ1-3, with TRBD1 identical over 8 bases. This CDR3 is CSVSGTGVGTNTIYF. Here the CDR3 DNA reads TGCAGCGTCTCCGGGACAGGAGTAGGGACGAACACCATATATTTT.